Below, 20 T cell receptor beta chains from the same sample are listed, as sequenced in a study of beta chain features in type 1 diabetes. Expressed TCRB transcripts were sequenced, since all the RNA that had been isolated was reverse transcribed. Here immunoSEQ multiplex PCR was the method, and the copy in TCRdb shows in-frame clones only, minus some. Of under 450,000 clones in the sample, more than 11% were seen once. What was sequenced was naive CD4+ T cells from blood. These receptors were obtained from a man aged 25-45 years in good health.

The CDR3 region has the DNA TGTGCCAGCAGTGCGGGACAGGGGTTTCAGCCCCAGCATTTT. This codes for CASSAGQGFQPQHF. The chain uses TRBV25-1 and TRBJ1-5, with 10 bases lining up with TRBD1. Per germline, CDR1 MGHDK and CDR2 SYGVNS. Losses at the gene ends were 4 bases for V and 6 bases for J; bases not matched to a gene: 3. This CDR3 is built from 14 residues.

This clone has just a few counts. This chain links TRBV5-1 with TRBJ2-1, with unresolved D. Per the germline V gene, CDR1 is SGHRS and CDR2 is YFSETQ. V was pared by 4 bases and J by 9 bases, with 8 bases between. The CDR3 sequence is 11 residues long. For the CDR3, the DNA is TGCGCCAGCAGCGGAGCTGTTGAGCAGTTCTTC. Its protein is CASSGAVEQFF.

This clone showed up just a few times. The genes are TRBV11-2 and TRBJ1-1; D gene unclear. This CDR3 is 15 amino acids long. Trimming removed 4 bases from V and 0 bases from J, with 12 bases in between. Per germline, CDR1 SGHAT and CDR2 FQNNGV. The CDR3 protein is CASSSTRGMNTEAFF. The CDR3 region has the DNA TGTGCCAGCAGCTCGACGAGAGGGATGAACACTGAAGCTTTCTTT. The full variable domain, with the rest looked up from reference TRBV11-2 and TRBJ1-1, is EAGVAQSPRYKIIEKRQSVAFWCNPISGHATLYWYQQILGQGPKLLIQFQNNGVVDDSQLPKDRFSAERLKGVDSTLKIQPAKLEDSAVYLCASSSTRGMNTEAFFGQGTRLTVV.

In its sample, this clone was seen a few times. The chain has TRBV4-2 and TRBJ2-1; D remains unclear. The CDR3 is made up of 14 amino acids. The germline V and J ends were trimmed by 1 base and 5 bases, with 9 bases remaining between them. Germline values: CDR1 LGHNA, CDR2 YNFKEQ. The CDR3 is CASSQVDPNNEQFF. In DNA form, the CDR3 reads TGTGCCAGCAGCCAAGTTGATCCAAACAATGAGCAGTTCTTC.

CDR3 in DNA: TGTGCCAGCAGTTACGGTTTTCTTCCGACCTACAATGAGCAGTTCTTC. Amino acids: CASSYGFLPTYNEQFF. The rearrangement links TRBV6-5 to TRBJ2-1; D ambiguous. V gave up 2 bases and J gave up 2 bases, with 13 bases separating them. CDR1 and CDR2 from the germline V gene are MNHEY and SVGAGI. The CDR3 is 16 residues long.

The chain carries TRBV4-1 and TRBJ2-5, with 9 bases that match TRBD2. The V and J ends lost 6 bases and 4 bases, in that order; junction bases with no gene match: 6. CDR3 length: 14 amino acids. Germline V gene data show CDR1 as MGHRA and CDR2 as YSYEKL. CDR3 region: CASSLSGGPETQYF. In DNA, the CDR3 is TGCGCCAGCAGTCTCAGCGGGGGGCCAGAGACCCAGTACTTC.

V gene TRBV14 combines with J gene TRBJ2-1; tentative D call: TRBD1 (6 bases). CDR3 size: 17 residues. The germline V and J ends were trimmed by 2 bases and 6 bases, with 20 bases remaining between them. Germline CDR1 reads SGHDN; CDR2 reads FVKESK. The CDR3 sequence is CASSQTTGLTELNEQFF. As DNA, the CDR3 is TGTGCCAGCAGCCAAACGACAGGCCTAACAGAACTCAATGAGCAGTTCTTC.

V gene TRBV14 combines with J gene TRBJ2-5; D gene uncertain. The closer fit of TRBJ2-7 to the DNA end suggests the J call may be wrong. This CDR3 spans 12 amino acids. Germline CDR1 reads SGHDN; CDR2 reads FVKESK. CDR3 sequence reads: CASSQVPYEQYF. The CDR3 DNA reads as TGTGCCAGCAGCCAAGTGCCGTACGAGCAGTACTTC.

This clone turned up a few times. The CDR3 coding sequence is TGTGCCAGCAGTTCCATCGGCTACGAGCAGTACTTC. Residues: CASSSIGYEQYF. The chain employs TRBV7-2 and TRBJ2-7, with D uncertain. CDR3 length: 12 amino acids. Germline assignment: CDR1 SGHTA and CDR2 FQGNSA. V shed 6 bases and J shed 3 bases, with 9 bases lying between them.

The chain is built from TRBV5-1 and TRBJ2-7, with a weak D call TRBD2 (5 bases). V lost 4 bases to trimming and J lost 5 bases, with 19 bases between them. The germline CDR1 and CDR2 sequences are SGHRS and YFSETQ. This CDR3 comprises 15 residues. CDR3 sequence (DNA): TGCGCCAGCAGCCTGGAAGCAGTAGGGAGCAACGAGCAGTACTTC. Translation gives CASSLEAVGSNEQYF.

The chain uses TRBV30 and TRBJ1-3; 8 nucleotides line up with TRBD1. The CDR3 covers 13 residues. The junction had 6 bases not matched to a gene; V was cut back by 0 bases and J by 11 bases. CDR1 GTSNPN and CDR2 SVGIG come from the germline V gene (reference sequence). CDR3 residues: CAWSVRTGSSIYF. CDR3 nucleotide sequence: TGTGCCTGGAGTGTGAGGACAGGGAGCTCCATATATTTT.

In this sample, this clone turned up a few times. The chain has TRBV5-4 and TRBJ2-3; 7 bases are shared with TRBD1. The germline CDR1 and CDR2 sequences are SGHNT and YYREEE (reference sequence). This CDR3 contains 12 residues. J lost 6 bases, V lost 10 bases, and 8 bases had no gene match. The CDR3 DNA follows: TGTGCCTCAGAACAGGGGAGTGATACGCAGTATTTT. It codes for CASEQGSDTQYF.

The gene calls are TRBV28 and TRBJ2-7, with 7 bases matching TRBD2. The CDR3 has 14 amino acids. Germline V CDR1 and CDR2: MDHEN, SYDVKM. V was pared by 2 bases and J by 3 bases, with 4 bases of the junction left unmatched. CDR3 DNA: TGTGCCAGCAGTTTAAGGCTAGCGGTCTACGAGCAGTACGTC. Residues: CASSLRLAVYEQYV.

This clone has just a few counts. This chain links TRBV6-1 with TRBJ2-3; D gene uncertain. Between the trimmed V and J ends, which lost 8 bases and 2 bases, there was a span of 5 bases. The length of the CDR3 is 11 residues. Looked up from germline, CDR1 is MNHNS and CDR2 is SASEGT. The CDR3 bases are TGTGCCAGCGGTTCCACAGATACGCAGTATTTT. This codes for CASGSTDTQYF.

V usage is TRBV19 and J usage is TRBJ1-5, with TRBD1 identical over 10 bases. From germline, CDR1 is LNHDA and CDR2 SQIVND (reference sequence). This CDR3 spans 17 amino acids. Losses at the gene ends were 9 bases for V and 1 base for J; bases not matched to a gene: 12. This CDR3 is CARSVGTGVSSNQPQHF. DNA of the CDR3: TGTGCCAGAAGTGTCGGGACAGGGGTGAGCAGCAATCAGCCCCAGCATTTT.

The sample holds many counts of this clone. This sequence joins TRBV29-1 and TRBJ2-5; D is perhaps TRBD2 (5 bases). In germline, CDR1 is SQVTM, CDR2 ANQGSEA. Trimming took 8 bases from V and 5 from J, leaving 12 bases between them. CDR3 length equals 11 residues. The CDR3 DNA follows: TGCAGCCCCCCGGAGGAGGAGACCCAGTACTTC. Residues: CSPPEEETQYF.

Comment on this clone: The same CDR3 is also encoded by other DNA sequences in this sample. The chain joins TRBV30 to TRBJ1-5; TRBD1 agrees at 7 bases. The V gene end was trimmed by 2 bases and the J gene end by 4 bases; junction bases not matched to a gene: 5. This CDR3 is built from 14 residues. Germline V gene sequence: CDR1 GTSNPN, CDR2 SVGIG (reference sequence). CDR3 coding DNA: TGTGCCTGGAGTCTGGGACAGCCAAATCAGCCCCAGCATTTT. Translating it yields CAWSLGQPNQPQHF.

This clone was found a few times. This chain links TRBV7-2 with TRBJ2-5; D gene uncertain. Germline CDR1 SGHTA, CDR2 FQGNSA. This CDR3 comprises 14 residues. V lost 5 bases and J 5 bases, leaving 15 bases between the germline ends. CDR3 bases: TGTGCCAGCAGCCGCTTGGGTGGGATTGAGACCCAGTACTTC. It codes for CASSRLGGIETQYF.

This chain connects TRBV5-4 to TRBJ2-3, with 8 bases aligning to TRBD2. The V segment lost 4 bases and the J segment 3 bases; nucleotides outside the gene matches: 1. This CDR3 is built from 13 residues. The germline V gene encodes CDR1 SGHNT and CDR2 YYREEE (reference sequence). CDR3 sequence (DNA): TGTGCCAGCAGCCGGGAGGGGACAGATACGCAGTATTTT. It translates to CASSREGTDTQYF.

The rearrangement joins TRBV4-2 to TRBJ2-3, with D possibly being TRBD1 or TRBD2 (5 bases each). The CDR3 has 14 residues. Per germline, CDR1 LGHNA and CDR2 YNFKEQ. Trimming shortened V by 1 base and J by 2 bases, and 7 bases separated the two germline ends. The CDR3 protein is CASSQGDLTDTQYF. The DNA of the CDR3 is TGTGCCAGCAGCCAAGGGGACCTCACAGATACGCAGTATTTT.